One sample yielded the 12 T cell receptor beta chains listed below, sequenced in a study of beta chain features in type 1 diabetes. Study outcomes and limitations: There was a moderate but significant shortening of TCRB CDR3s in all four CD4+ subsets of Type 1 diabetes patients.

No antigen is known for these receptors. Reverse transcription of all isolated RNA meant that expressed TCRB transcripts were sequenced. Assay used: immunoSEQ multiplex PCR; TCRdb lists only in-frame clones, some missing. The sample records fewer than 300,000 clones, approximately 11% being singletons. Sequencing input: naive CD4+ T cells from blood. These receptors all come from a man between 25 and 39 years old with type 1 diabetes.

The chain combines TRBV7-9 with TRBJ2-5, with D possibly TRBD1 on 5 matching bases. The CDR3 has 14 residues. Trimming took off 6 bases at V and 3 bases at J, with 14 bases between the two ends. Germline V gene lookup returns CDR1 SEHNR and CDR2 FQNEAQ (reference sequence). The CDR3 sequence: CASRSMRREETQYF. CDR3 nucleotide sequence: TGTGCCAGCAGAAGTATGCGCAGGGAAGAGACCCAGTACTTC.

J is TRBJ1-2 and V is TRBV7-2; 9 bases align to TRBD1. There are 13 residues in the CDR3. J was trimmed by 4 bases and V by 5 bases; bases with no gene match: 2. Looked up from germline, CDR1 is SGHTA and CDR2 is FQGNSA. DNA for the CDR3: TGTGCCAGCAGCCCGACAGGGGGCTATGGCTACACCTTC. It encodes CASSPTGGYGYTF.

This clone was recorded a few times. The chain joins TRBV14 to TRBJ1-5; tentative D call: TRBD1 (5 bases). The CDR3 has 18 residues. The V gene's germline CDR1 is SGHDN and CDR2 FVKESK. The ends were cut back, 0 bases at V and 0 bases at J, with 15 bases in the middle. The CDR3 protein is CASSQDSGHRYSNQPQHF. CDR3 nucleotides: TGTGCCAGCAGCCAAGATTCAGGGCACCGCTATAGCAATCAGCCCCAGCATTTT.

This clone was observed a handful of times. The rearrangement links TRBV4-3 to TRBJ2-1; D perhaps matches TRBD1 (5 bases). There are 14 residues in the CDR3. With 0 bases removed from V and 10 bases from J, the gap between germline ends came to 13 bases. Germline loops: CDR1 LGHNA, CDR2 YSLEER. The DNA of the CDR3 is TGCGCCAGCAGCCAAGAGCCCAGGGTAGGGGAGCAGTTCTTC. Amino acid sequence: CASSQEPRVGEQFF.

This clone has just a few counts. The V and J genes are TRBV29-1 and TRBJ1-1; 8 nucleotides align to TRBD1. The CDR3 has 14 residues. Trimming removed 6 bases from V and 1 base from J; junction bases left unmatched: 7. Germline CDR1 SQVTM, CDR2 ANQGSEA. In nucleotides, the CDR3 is TGCAGCGTGGCAGGGGGCACGGGGAACACTGAAGCTTTCTTT. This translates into CSVAGGTGNTEAFF.

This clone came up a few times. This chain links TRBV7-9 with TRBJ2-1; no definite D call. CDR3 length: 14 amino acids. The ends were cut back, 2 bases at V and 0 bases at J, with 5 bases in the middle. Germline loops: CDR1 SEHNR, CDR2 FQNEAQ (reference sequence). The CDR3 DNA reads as TGTGCCAGCAGCTTACCCGGCTCCTACAATGAGCAGTTCTTC. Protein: CASSLPGSYNEQFF.

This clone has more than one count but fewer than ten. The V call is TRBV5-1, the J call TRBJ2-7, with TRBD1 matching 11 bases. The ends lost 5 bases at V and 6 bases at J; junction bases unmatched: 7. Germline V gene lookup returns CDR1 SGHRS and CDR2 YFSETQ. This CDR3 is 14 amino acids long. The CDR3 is CASRAGTGGSEQYF. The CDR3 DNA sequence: TGCGCCAGCAGGGCCGGGACAGGGGGATCCGAGCAGTACTTC.

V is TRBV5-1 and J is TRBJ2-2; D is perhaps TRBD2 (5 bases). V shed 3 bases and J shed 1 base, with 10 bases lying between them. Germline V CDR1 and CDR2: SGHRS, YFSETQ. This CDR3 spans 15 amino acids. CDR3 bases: TGCGCCAGCAGCTGGAGGACCGGGAACACCGGGGAGCTGTTTTTT. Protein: CASSWRTGNTGELFF.

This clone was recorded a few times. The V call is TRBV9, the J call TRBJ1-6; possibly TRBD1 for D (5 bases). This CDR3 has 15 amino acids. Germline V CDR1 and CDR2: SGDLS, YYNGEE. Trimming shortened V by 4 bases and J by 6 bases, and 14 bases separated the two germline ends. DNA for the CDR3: TGTGCCAGCAGCCCCCGCGGGGGTGGTAATTCACCCCTCCACTTT. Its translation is CASSPRGGGNSPLHF.

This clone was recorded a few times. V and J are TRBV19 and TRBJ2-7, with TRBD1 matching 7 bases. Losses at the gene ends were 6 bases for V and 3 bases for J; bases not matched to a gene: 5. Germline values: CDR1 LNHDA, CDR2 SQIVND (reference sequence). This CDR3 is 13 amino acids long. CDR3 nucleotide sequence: TGTGCCAGTAGCTCAGCAGGGGGCTACGAGCAGTACTTC. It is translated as CASSSAGGYEQYF.

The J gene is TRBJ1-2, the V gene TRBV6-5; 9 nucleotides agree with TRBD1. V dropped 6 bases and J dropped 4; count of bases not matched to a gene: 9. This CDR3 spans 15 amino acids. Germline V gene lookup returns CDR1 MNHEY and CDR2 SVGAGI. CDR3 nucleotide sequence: TGTGCCAGCAGCCGCAGTACAGGGGGCGGCTATGGCTACACCTTC. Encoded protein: CASSRSTGGGYGYTF.

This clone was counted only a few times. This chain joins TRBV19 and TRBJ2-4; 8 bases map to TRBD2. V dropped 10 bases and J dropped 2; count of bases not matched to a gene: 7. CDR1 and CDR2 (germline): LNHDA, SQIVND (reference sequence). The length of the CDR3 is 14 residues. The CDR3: CATSRGGTKNIQYF. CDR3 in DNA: TGTGCCACCTCTCGCGGGGGGACCAAAAACATTCAGTACTTC.